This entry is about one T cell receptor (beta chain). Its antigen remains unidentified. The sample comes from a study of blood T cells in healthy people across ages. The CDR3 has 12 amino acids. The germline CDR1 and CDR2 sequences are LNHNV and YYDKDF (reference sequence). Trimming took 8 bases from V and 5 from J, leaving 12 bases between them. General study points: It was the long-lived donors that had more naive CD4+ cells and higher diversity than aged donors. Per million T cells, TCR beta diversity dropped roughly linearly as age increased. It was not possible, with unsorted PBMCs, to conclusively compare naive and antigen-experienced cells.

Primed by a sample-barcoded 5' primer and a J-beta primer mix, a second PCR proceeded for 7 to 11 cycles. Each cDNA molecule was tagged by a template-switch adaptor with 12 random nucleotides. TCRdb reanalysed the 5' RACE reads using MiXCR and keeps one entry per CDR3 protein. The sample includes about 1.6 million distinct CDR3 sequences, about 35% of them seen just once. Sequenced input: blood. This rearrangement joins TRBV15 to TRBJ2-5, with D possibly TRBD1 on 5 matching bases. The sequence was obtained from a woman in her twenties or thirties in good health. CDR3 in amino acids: CATGALWETQYF. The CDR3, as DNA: TGTGCCACCGGGGCCCTCTGGGAGACCCAGTACTTC.